This paragraph reports one TCR beta chain. Its antigen is not identified. The source of the sample is a study of response to subunit inactivated influenza vaccine. TCRdb processed the RT-PCR reads anew with MiXCR; each CDR3 protein has one entry. This table holds around 470,000 distinct CDR3 sequences, approximately 6.9% found once. The V end was cut by 6 bases, the J end by 1 base, with 12 bases between. The CDR3 spans 15 residues. CDR1 is LNHNV, CDR2 YYDKDF, per germline (reference sequence). Findings and caveats of the study: That few new T cells are recruited by each seasonal influenza vaccination was the authors' suggestion.

The sequences come from PBMCs from blood, collected less than 30 months after vaccination. This chain uses TRBV15 with TRBJ2-2, with a tentative D call TRBD2 (5 bases). This receptor was obtained from a man aged 50-75 years who received an inactivated influenza vaccine. CDR3 region: CATSRSGRNTGELFF. DNA of the CDR3: TGTGCCACCAGTAGGAGCGGAAGGAACACCGGGGAGCTGTTTTTT.